Each of the 19 T cell receptor beta chains below was sequenced from the same sample in a study of immune characterization of retroperitoneal liposarcoma. TCRdb fed the PCR reads into MiXCR, producing one record per CDR3 protein. The table records roughly 8,000 distinct CDR3 sequences, roughly 29% of them present only once. The sequenced material came from blood. These receptors came from a male donor with retroperitoneal liposarcoma.

This clonotype was seen more than once but under ten times. The genes are TRBV6-1 and TRBJ2-5; D perhaps matches TRBD1 (7 bases). The V gene lost 2 bases and the J gene lost 5 bases, with 24 bases spanning the gap. The CDR3 is made up of 18 amino acids. CDR1 is MNHNS, CDR2 SASEGT, per germline. The CDR3 sequence: CASSELRRGRPGFETQYF. The CDR3 DNA sequence: TGTGCCAGCAGTGAACTAAGGAGGGGGCGCCCAGGGTTTGAGACCCAGTACTTC.

This clonotype was seen a handful of times. The chain joins TRBV12-3 or TRBV12-4 to TRBJ2-3; 7 positions agree with TRBD2. J lost 2 bases, V lost 6 bases, and 8 bases had no gene match. The CDR3 spans 15 residues. The CDR3 spells CASSPVGGTTDTQYF. The CDR3 DNA follows: TGTGCCAGCAGCCCAGTCGGGGGGACCACAGATACGCAGTATTTT.

This clonotype was seen a few times. The chain links TRBV6-1 to TRBJ2-6; D is unresolved. CDR1 and CDR2 (germline): MNHNS, SASEGT. This CDR3 is 16 amino acids long. V lost 4 bases and J 3 bases, leaving 13 bases between the germline ends. CDR3 sequence (DNA): TGTGCCAGCAGTGGCAGACATAGCAGTGGGGCCAACGTCCTGACTTTC. Translating it yields CASSGRHSSGANVLTF.

V and J are TRBV7-2 and TRBJ2-5; 7 positions match TRBD2. Germline V gene lookup returns CDR1 SGHTA and CDR2 FQGNSA. After removal of 5 bases from V and 11 bases from J, the junction contained 20 bases not matched to a gene. The CDR3 runs to 16 residues. The chain's CDR3 is CASSPRRLADANEQYF. The CDR3 nucleotides are TGTGCCAGCAGCCCCCGGCGGCTAGCGGATGCCAATGAGCAGTACTTC.

The chain recombines TRBV5-1 with TRBJ2-3; D is unresolved. Germline V gene data show CDR1 as SGHRS and CDR2 as YFSETQ. This CDR3 region has 14 residues. V lost 4 bases and J 2 bases, leaving 11 bases between the germline ends. The CDR3 bases are TGCGCCAGCAGCGAGTCCCCCCACACAGATACGCAGTATTTT. This sequence encodes CASSESPHTDTQYF.

The rearrangement links TRBV4-3 to TRBJ2-1; D may correspond to TRBD1 or TRBD2 (5 bases each). The DNA end is more similar to TRBJ2-5, so the J call may be wrong. Germline assignment: CDR1 LGHNA and CDR2 YSLEER. The CDR3 consists of 15 residues. The CDR3 protein is CASSQVEGSPFAQYF. CDR3 coding DNA: TGCGCCAGCAGCCAAGTCGAGGGGTCCCCCTTTGCCCAGTACTTC.

V and J are TRBV3-1 and TRBJ2-3; possibly TRBD2 for D (7 bases). Trimming stripped 1 base from V and 6 bases from J, with 14 bases between. Germline CDR1 LGHDT, CDR2 YNNKEL (reference sequence). CDR3 size: 15 residues. CDR3 in amino acids: CASSQGGGAGDTQYF. For the CDR3, the DNA is TGTGCCAGCAGCCAAGGAGGGGGGGCCGGGGATACGCAGTATTTT.

This chain joins TRBV11-3 and TRBJ2-1, with 8 bases fitting TRBD1. CDR1 and CDR2 from the germline V gene are SGHNT and YENEEA. After removal of 4 bases from V and 2 bases from J, the junction contained 7 bases not matched to a gene. This CDR3 has 16 residues. Here the CDR3 reads CASSSRQGSPYNEQFF. CDR3 sequence (DNA): TGTGCCAGCAGCTCGCGACAGGGGTCACCCTACAATGAGCAGTTCTTC.

This clonotype was observed a handful of times. The J gene is TRBJ2-3, the V gene TRBV27; D is unclear. The CDR3 runs to 15 residues. The V end was cut by 6 bases, the J end by 1 base, with 14 bases between. In germline, CDR1 is MNHEY, CDR2 SMNVEV (reference sequence). CDR3 sequence (DNA): TGTGCCAGCAGCGTAAGGGCGCTGGGCACAGATACGCAGTATTTT. Its protein is CASSVRALGTDTQYF.

This clonotype came up a few times. This chain connects TRBV12-3 or TRBV12-4 to TRBJ2-7; maybe TRBD1 (6 bases). V lost 4 bases to trimming and J lost 4 bases, with 14 bases between them. CDR3 length: 14 residues. The CDR3 reads CASSWMSGVYEQYF. The CDR3 region has the DNA TGTGCCAGCAGTTGGATGTCAGGGGTGTACGAGCAGTACTTC.

The chain uses TRBV4-1 and TRBJ1-5; D is perhaps TRBD1 (6 bases). The V end was cut by 0 bases, the J end by 0 bases, with 12 bases between. Germline CDR1 reads MGHRA; CDR2 reads YSYEKL. The CDR3 runs to 17 residues. The CDR3 bases are TGCGCCAGCAGCCAAGAGAGGGGGGGGTATAGCAATCAGCCCCAGCATTTT. Its protein is CASSQERGGYSNQPQHF.

The CDR3 DNA is TGTGCCAGCAGTTACGGCCAGGGGACTAGAACCGGGGAGCTGTTTTTT. Residues: CASSYGQGTRTGELFF. V gene TRBV6-6 combines with J gene TRBJ2-2; TRBD2 matches at 8 bases. The CDR3 extends over 16 amino acids. Germline trimming cut 2 bases from V and 5 bases from J; bases unmatched to any gene: 7. Germline CDR1 MNHNY, CDR2 SVGAGI (reference sequence).

This clonotype is medium-sized by share. The chain is built from TRBV10-2 and TRBJ2-4; D not certain. The ends were cut back, 3 bases at V and 3 bases at J, with 6 bases in the middle. The length of the CDR3 is 13 residues. CDR1 WSHSY and CDR2 SAAADI come from the germline V gene. In nucleotides, the CDR3 is TGCGCCAGCAGTGATCCCGACAAAAACATTCAGTACTTC. Protein sequence: CASSDPDKNIQYF.

This clonotype is classed as medium-sized (0.01 to 0.1%). The chain couples TRBV7-2 to TRBJ2-1, with D possibly matching TRBD1 (6 bases). The CDR3 is 15 amino acids. Trimming took off 9 bases at V and 1 base at J, with 16 bases between the two ends. Germline assignment: CDR1 SGHTA and CDR2 FQGNSA. The CDR3 here is CASLAGTPSYNEQFF. CDR3 in DNA: TGTGCCAGTCTCGCCGGGACACCTTCCTACAATGAGCAGTTCTTC.

The rearrangement links TRBV6-5 to TRBJ2-1; TRBD1 aligns across 7 bases. The V segment lost 1 base and the J segment 6 bases; nucleotides outside the gene matches: 3. Germline-derived CDR1 and CDR2 are MNHEY and SVGAGI. CDR3 length: 14 residues. DNA for the CDR3: TGTGCCAGCAGTTACTATAACAGGGGCAATGAGCAGTTCTTC. Translated: CASSYYNRGNEQFF.

In its sample, this clonotype was seen many times. The chain joins TRBV6-6 to TRBJ1-1, with 9 bases identical to TRBD1. The CDR3 covers 13 residues. Germline trimming cut 8 bases from V and 1 base from J; bases unmatched to any gene: 2. Per the germline V gene, CDR1 is MNHNY and CDR2 is SVGAGI (reference sequence). CDR3 DNA sequence: TGTGCCAGCGGGGACAGGGCGAACACTGAAGCTTTCTTT. Translation: CASGDRANTEAFF.

This clonotype was counted many times. The V gene is TRBV6-1, the J gene TRBJ1-4; possibly TRBD1 for D (5 bases). V was clipped by 4 bases and J by 8 bases, with 11 bases between them. This CDR3 is 13 amino acids long. Germline CDR1 and CDR2: MNHNS and SASEGT. CDR3 protein: CASSGQGGEKLFF. The CDR3 DNA reads as TGTGCCAGCAGTGGCCAGGGAGGAGAAAAACTGTTTTTT.

This clonotype was recorded many times. J is TRBJ2-7 and V is TRBV11-3; 8 nucleotides align to TRBD1. The CDR3 is 14 amino acids. The V and J ends lost 5 bases and 3 bases, in that order; junction bases with no gene match: 6. CDR1 SGHNT and CDR2 YENEEA come from the germline V gene. The CDR3 reads CASSLQGADYEQYF. CDR3 coding DNA: TGTGCCAGCAGCCTCCAGGGGGCCGACTACGAGCAGTACTTC.

This clonotype was recorded a few times. The chain uses TRBV7-8 and TRBJ2-1; 11 bases map to TRBD2. The DNA end lines up better with TRBJ2-7; the J call may be wrong. The CDR3 spans 15 residues. Germline loops: CDR1 SGHVS, CDR2 FQNEAQ. The CDR3 DNA sequence: TGTGCCAGCAGCCTCACTAGCGGGAGTTGGGGGGAGCAGTACTTC. Translating it yields CASSLTSGSWGEQYF.